The next 30 T cell receptor beta chains were all read from a single sample in a study of blood T cells in healthy people across ages. Next came a second PCR, run for roughly 7 to 12 cycles, which used a sample-barcoded 5' primer along with a J-beta primer mix. TCRdb independently ran MiXCR on the 5' RACE reads; one entry per CDR3 protein. The table includes about 680,000 distinct CDR3 sequences, approximately 49% detected once. The sequenced sample was blood. The receptors come from a woman aged 55 to 70 in good health.

In regard to this clonotype: This may come from a read error, since a much larger clone is one base off. This rearrangement joins TRBV29-1 to TRBJ2-1, with a possible D match to TRBD1 (5 bases). The germline V gene has CDR1 SQVTM and CDR2 ANQGSEA. The CDR3 is 14 amino acids. With 6 bases removed from V and 2 bases from J, the gap between germline ends came to 14 bases. The CDR3 sequence: CSVKTERPYNEQFF. Here the CDR3 DNA reads TGCAGCGTCAAGACAGAGCGCCCCTACAATGAGCAGTTCTTC.

The chain employs TRBV16 and TRBJ2-7; D gene unclear. CDR1 is KGHSY and CDR2 is FQNENV in the germline V gene. Trimming cost V 2 bases and J 2 bases, with 10 bases left between them. The CDR3 is 14 residues long. The chain's CDR3 is CASSQGIQTYEQYF. CDR3 DNA: TGTGCCAGCAGCCAAGGTATACAAACCTACGAGCAGTACTTC.

The chain joins TRBV11-1 to TRBJ1-2, with TRBD1 matching 7 bases. Trimming at V came to 3 bases and at J to 8 bases, leaving 30 bases not matched to a gene. The CDR3 runs 21 residues. Germline values: CDR1 SGHAT, CDR2 FQDESV (reference sequence). The chain's CDR3 is CASSFESRRPLEGRRGDGYTF. The CDR3 DNA reads as TGTGCCAGCAGCTTCGAGTCCCGTAGGCCCCTAGAAGGGCGCAGGGGGGACGGCTACACCTTC.

This clonotype was found a few times. CDR3 DNA: TGTGCCACCAGTGATTTGTCTGGGGGCTCCTACAATGAGCAGTTCTTC. This sequence encodes CATSDLSGGSYNEQFF. J is TRBJ2-1 and V is TRBV24-1; D tentatively reads TRBD1 or TRBD2 (5 bases each). This CDR3 is 16 amino acids long. The germline gives CDR1 KGHDR, CDR2 SFDVKD. The V and J ends lost 0 bases and 0 bases respectively, with 8 bases between them.

This clonotype was counted a few times. The chain is built from TRBV7-9 and TRBJ1-6; D remains unclear. Germline CDR1 SEHNR, CDR2 FQNEAQ (reference sequence). V was shortened by 4 bases and J by 10 bases, with 14 bases between the two germline ends. CDR3 length: 14 amino acids. Here the CDR3 DNA reads TGTGCCAGCAGCTCGGCACAAAGGGCCTCACCCCTCCACTTT. It translates to CASSSAQRASPLHF.

This clonotype was seen only once. The V call is TRBV7-9, the J call TRBJ2-1; D uncertain. V lost 0 bases to trimming and J lost 8 bases, with 17 bases between them. Germline V gives CDR1 SEHNR, CDR2 FQNEAQ (reference sequence). This CDR3 has 16 amino acids. The CDR3 sequence: CASSLAKGKGTDEQFF. The DNA for the CDR3 is TGTGCCAGCAGCTTAGCCAAGGGTAAGGGCACGGATGAGCAGTTCTTC.

This clonotype occurred many times. The chain couples TRBV20-1 to TRBJ2-7; a weak D match, TRBD1 (7 bases). The ends were cut back, 3 bases at V and 6 bases at J, with 15 bases in the middle. CDR3 size: 13 residues. Germline CDR1 reads DFQATT; CDR2 reads SNEGSKA (reference sequence). The CDR3 nucleotides are TGCAGTGCTAGGGGGGGACAGAATCCCGAGCAGTACTTC. Residues: CSARGGQNPEQYF.

This clonotype has a handful of counts. V and J are TRBV5-1 and TRBJ2-2; TRBD1 matches 9 bases. Looked up from germline, CDR1 is SGHRS and CDR2 is YFSETQ. The V and J ends lost 4 bases and 4 bases, in that order; junction bases with no gene match: 14. The CDR3 has 18 residues. The CDR3 nucleotides are TGCGCCAGCAGCACTCGACCACCGGACAGGGGTTTCACCGGGGAGCTGTTTTTT. It specifies CASSTRPPDRGFTGELFF.

This clonotype was seen once. This sequence joins TRBV2 and TRBJ1-6; D uncertain. Germline V CDR1 and CDR2: SNHLY, FYNNEI. V was shortened by 6 bases and J by 10 bases, with 19 bases between the two germline ends. The CDR3 has 15 amino acids. CDR3 coding DNA: TGTGCCAGCAGGATTGGTTGGGGTACGGGGTCACCCCTCCACTTT. It codes for CASRIGWGTGSPLHF.

The rearrangement links TRBV7-9 to TRBJ1-3; TRBD1 is a possible D gene (6 bases). This CDR3 contains 18 residues. Germline CDR1 is SEHNR and CDR2 is FQNEAQ (reference sequence). V was shortened by 3 bases and J by 0 bases, with 18 bases between the two germline ends. The CDR3 is CASSFRQAPSFSGNTIYF. CDR3 bases: TGTGCCAGCAGCTTCCGACAGGCGCCCAGTTTCTCTGGAAACACCATATATTTT. Full variable domain (rest looked up from reference TRBV7-9 and TRBJ1-3): DTGVSQNPRHKITKRGQNVTFRCDPISEHNRLYWYRQTLGQGPEFLTYFQNEAQLEKSRLLSDRFSAERPKGSFSTLEIQRTEQGDSAMYLCASSFRQAPSFSGNTIYFGEGSWLTVV.

This chain links TRBV7-3 with TRBJ2-1; TRBD2 aligns across 8 bases. The ends lost 2 bases at V and 7 bases at J; junction bases unmatched: 13. The CDR3 length is 17 residues. The germline CDR1 and CDR2 sequences are SGHTA and FQGTGA. The CDR3 is CASSLRPSGRGTNEQFF. The CDR3 DNA reads TGTGCCAGCAGCTTACGACCGAGCGGGAGAGGGACGAATGAGCAGTTCTTC.

This rearrangement joins TRBV20-1 to TRBJ1-2, with D possibly TRBD1 on 5 matching bases. The CDR3 spans 14 residues. V was shortened by 3 bases and J by 4 bases, with 15 bases between the two germline ends. Germline V gives CDR1 DFQATT, CDR2 SNEGSKA (reference sequence). The CDR3 nucleotides read TGCAGTGCTAGCCCCGGGGGACGTGGCTATGGCTACACCTTC. Protein: CSASPGGRGYGYTF.

There are many counts of this clonotype. V is TRBV2 and J is TRBJ1-2; unclear D gene. This CDR3 is built from 12 residues. The V gene's germline CDR1 is SNHLY and CDR2 FYNNEI. V was clipped by 2 bases and J by 3 bases, with 4 bases between them. The CDR3 sequence: CASSETDYGYTF. The CDR3, as DNA: TGTGCCAGCAGTGAAACTGACTATGGCTACACCTTC. Full variable domain (outside the CDR3, taken from reference TRBV2 and TRBJ1-2): EPEVTQTPSHQVTQMGQEVILRCVPISNHLYFYWYRQILGQKVEFLVSFYNNEISEKSEIFDDQFSVERPDGSNFTLKIRSTKLEDSAMYFCASSETDYGYTFGSGTRLTVV.

The V call is TRBV3-1, the J call TRBJ1-1; D remains unclear. The CDR3 spans 13 residues. V gave up 4 bases and J gave up 4 bases, with 10 bases separating them. Germline CDR1 and CDR2: LGHDT and YNNKEL (reference sequence). Written as DNA, the CDR3 is TGTGCCAGCAGCCGGGGAGGCCCCACTGAAGCTTTCTTT. This encodes CASSRGGPTEAFF.

V gene TRBV6-7 combines with J gene TRBJ1-5; D remains ambiguous. TRBV6-7 belongs to the ORF category, with a function that is uncertain. The CDR3 spans 16 residues. Deletions cut 2 bases from V and 2 bases from J, with 13 bases between. The CDR3, as DNA: TGTGCCAGCAGTTACGTCCCCCCGGGTGGCAATCAGCCCCAGCATTTT. As protein: CASSYVPPGGNQPQHF.

This clonotype was seen many times. The rearrangement joins TRBV20-1 to TRBJ2-1, with 7 bases lining up with TRBD1. J was trimmed by 2 bases and V by 2 bases; bases with no gene match: 6. This CDR3 region has 15 residues. Germline V gene data show CDR1 as DFQATT and CDR2 as SNEGSKA (reference sequence). The CDR3 sequence is CSARPLGQTYNEQFF. Here the CDR3 DNA reads TGCAGTGCTAGACCTCTGGGACAGACCTACAATGAGCAGTTCTTC.

For this clonotype: The junction departs from the called germline gene at one end, perhaps through a read error. The chain has TRBV16 and TRBJ2-2; tentatively, D is TRBD2 (6 bases). Germline V gene data show CDR1 as KGHSY and CDR2 as FQNENV. This CDR3 spans 14 amino acids. Here the CDR3 reads CASSQGLNTGGLFF. CDR3 in DNA: TGTGCCAGCAGCCAAGGGTTGAACACCGGGGGGCTGTTTTTT.

V usage is TRBV6-2 or TRBV6-3 and J usage is TRBJ1-1, with D possibly matching TRBD1 (5 bases). CDR3 length: 18 amino acids. Germline CDR1 and CDR2: MNHEY and SVGEGT. V was cut by 2 bases and J by 1 base, with 20 bases left in between. CDR3 protein: CASSYPRDGIQRNTEAFF. CDR3 nucleotides: TGTGCCAGCAGTTACCCAAGGGACGGTATTCAGAGGAACACTGAAGCTTTCTTT.

This clonotype occurred a few times. The chain has TRBV10-3 and TRBJ1-1; D remains ambiguous. CDR3 size: 13 residues. With 10 bases removed from V and 1 base from J, the gap between germline ends came to 13 bases. The germline CDR1 and CDR2 sequences are ENHRY and SYGVKD. CDR3 residues: CATTGPSNTEAFF. The CDR3 DNA reads as TGTGCCACCACCGGACCCTCGAACACTGAAGCTTTCTTT.

This clonotype showed up just a few times. The chain employs TRBV7-2 and TRBJ2-7, with 7 positions matching TRBD2. Germline-derived CDR1 and CDR2 are SGHTA and FQGNSA. The CDR3 spans 16 residues. The trim removed 1 base at V and 0 bases at J, leaving 6 bases unmatched. For the CDR3, the DNA is TGTGCCAGCAGCTTAGTAGCCGGGACTAACTCCTACGAGCAGTACTTC. It translates to CASSLVAGTNSYEQYF.

This clonotype has only one observation. Here the CDR3 reads CSARALVGSYNEQFF. The CDR3, as DNA: TGCAGTGCTAGAGCTCTCGTGGGCTCCTACAATGAGCAGTTCTTC. The chain links TRBV20-1 to TRBJ2-1; D remains ambiguous. The CDR3 has 15 amino acids. CDR1 DFQATT and CDR2 SNEGSKA come from the germline V gene (reference sequence). V shed 1 base and J shed 0 bases, with 10 bases lying between them.

For the CDR3, the DNA is TGTGCCAGCAGCCTACAGGGATCACCCTCCTACGAGCAGTACTTC. It encodes CASSLQGSPSYEQYF. This chain joins TRBV7-2 and TRBJ2-7; maybe TRBD1 (6 bases). The germline V and J ends were trimmed by 5 bases and 0 bases, with 14 bases remaining between them. The length of the CDR3 is 15 residues. Germline V lookup: CDR1 SGHTA, CDR2 FQGNSA.

CDR3 protein: CASSPRTLLSGELFF. CDR3 in DNA: TGTGCCAGCAGCCCAAGGACCCTCTTGTCCGGGGAGCTGTTTTTT. This chain joins TRBV25-1 and TRBJ2-2; D gene ambiguous. Trimming removed 6 bases at V and 6 bases at J, with 17 bases between. The V gene's germline CDR1 is MGHDK and CDR2 SYGVNS. The CDR3 is 15 amino acids.

The chain recombines TRBV7-2 with TRBJ2-7; the match to TRBD1 covers 9 bases. V trimming: 6 bases; J trimming: 2 bases; junction bases outside the gene matches: 5. Per the germline V gene, CDR1 is SGHTA and CDR2 is FQGNSA. This CDR3 contains 14 residues. CDR3 sequence reads: CASRPGTGTYEQYF. As DNA, the CDR3 is TGTGCCAGCAGGCCCGGGACAGGGACCTACGAGCAGTACTTC.

The CDR3 nucleotides read TGCGCCAGCAGCCAATACAGTTTTGGGACTGAAGCTTTCTTT. It is translated as CASSQYSFGTEAFF. The chain couples TRBV4-1 to TRBJ1-1, with D uncertain. In germline, CDR1 is MGHRA, CDR2 YSYEKL. The V end was cut by 2 bases, the J end by 5 bases, with 12 bases between. This CDR3 contains 14 residues.

The chain couples TRBV29-1 to TRBJ1-4, with D possibly matching TRBD1 (5 bases). CDR3 length: 12 residues. Trimming took off 4 bases at V and 5 bases at J, with 8 bases between the two ends. The germline V gene encodes CDR1 SQVTM and CDR2 ANQGSEA. CDR3 sequence (DNA): TGCAGCGTTGTAGGGGAAAATGAAAAACTGTTTTTT. This translates into CSVVGENEKLFF.

The chain recombines TRBV7-2 with TRBJ1-2, with D unresolved. The CDR3 has 13 residues. Germline V gene lookup returns CDR1 SGHTA and CDR2 FQGNSA. Between the trimmed V and J ends, which lost 2 bases and 3 bases, there was a span of 7 bases. CDR3 nucleotide sequence: TGTGCCAGCAGCTTACAAGAGCACTATGGCTACACCTTC. Encoded protein: CASSLQEHYGYTF.

This clonotype was observed once. The rearrangement links TRBV27 to TRBJ2-6; D is undetermined. V lost 4 bases, J lost 3 bases, and 16 bases lay in between. CDR3 length equals 17 residues. CDR1 and CDR2 from the germline V gene are MNHEY and SMNVEV (reference sequence). CDR3 DNA sequence: TGTGCCAGCAGTTCTGCCCTTCGGGCTGGTGGGGCCAACGTCCTGACTTTC. It translates to CASSSALRAGGANVLTF.

V usage is TRBV7-2 and J usage is TRBJ2-4; no definite D call. The CDR3 extends over 15 amino acids. The germline gives CDR1 SGHTA, CDR2 FQGNSA. Trimming took off 4 bases at V and 0 bases at J, with 10 bases between the two ends. CDR3 region: CASSWSSVAKNIQYF. The CDR3 coding sequence is TGTGCCAGCAGCTGGTCCTCCGTAGCCAAAAACATTCAGTACTTC.

The chain recombines TRBV7-3 with TRBJ2-1; D gene uncertain. Germline V gene sequence: CDR1 SGHTA, CDR2 FQGTGA. The CDR3 length is 13 residues. Between the trimmed V and J ends, which lost 0 bases and 6 bases, there was a span of 6 bases. In DNA form, the CDR3 reads TGTGCCAGCAGCTTAACTCAAAGCAATGAGCAGTTCTTC. Translation: CASSLTQSNEQFF. The variable domain in full, with the rest retrieved from reference TRBV7-3 and TRBJ2-1, is GAGVSQTPSNKVTEKGKYVELRCDPISGHTALYWYRQSLGQGPEFLIYFQGTGAADDSGLPNDRFFAVRPEGSVSTLKIQRTERGDSAVYLCASSLTQSNEQFFGPGTRLTVL.